This entry features one T cell receptor (beta chain) sequence. Its specificity is not known. The record originates from a study of post-analysis software for immune sequencing data. Broader study findings: Included in a set of roughly five TRBV segments more frequent in patients than controls were TRBV5-6, TRBV5-1 and TRBV20-1. In multiple sclerosis, normalized Chao1 diversity was significantly below that of controls.

Researchers reported that TCR beta cDNA libraries carried unique molecular identifiers. Roughly 470,000 cDNA molecules came from roughly 0.93 to 9.6 million T cells. TCRdb redid the calling of the PCR reads with MiXCR, one entry per CDR3 protein. The repertoire holds about 820,000 distinct CDR3 sequences, with approximately 53% as singletons. This CDR3 region has 15 residues. V lost 0 bases to trimming and J lost 4 bases, with 13 bases between them. Germline V gene lookup returns CDR1 SGHRS and CDR2 YFSETQ. This chain joins TRBV5-1 and TRBJ1-1, with a tentative D call TRBD1 (6 bases). The source of this sequence is a girl under 18 with multiple sclerosis. Sequencing used blood. The CDR3 loop reads CASSLAREGGTEAFF. For the CDR3, the DNA is TGCGCCAGCAGCTTGGCCCGTGAAGGGGGCACTGAAGCTTTCTTT.